This T cell receptor (beta chain) was identified in a study of early stage breast cancer tumors. The CDR3 consists of 14 residues. Germline-derived CDR1 and CDR2 are GTSNPN and SVGIG (reference sequence). Trimming took 4 bases from V and 4 from J, leaving 14 bases between them. Each tumor contributed about 20-55 mg of diced tissue. Findings and caveats of the study: Tumor and normal breast were distinguished via blood comparison in most of the 16 patients. Tumors had approximately 2.5-fold higher T cell density than normal breast. Most shared enriched TCRB sequences were commonly generated ones.

Comment on this clone: Its antigen is as yet unknown.

The repertoire was sequenced with immunoSEQ multiplex PCR; TCRdb's copy has only in-frame clones and lacks some. This sample has about 28,000 clones, with about 59% found just once. Sequences were obtained from breast tumor tissue. This chain uses TRBV30 with TRBJ2-1, with no clear D. This TCR derives from a person aged 45 to 59 with breast cancer. The CDR3 DNA is TGTGCCTGGAAGTTTCTGGCTAGGTACAATGAGCAGTTCTTC. It specifies CAWKFLARYNEQFF.